This T cell receptor (beta chain) is from a study of cytomegalovirus exposure and HLA in healthy donors. Profiling relied on immunoSEQ multiplex PCR, and the TCRdb table lists in-frame clones only, not all of them. This table holds under 200,000 clones, roughly 81% found once. Trimming took off 0 bases at V and 4 bases at J, with 8 bases between the two ends. The germline CDR1 and CDR2 sequences are SGHDT and YYEEEE. CDR3 length: 14 residues. Details on this clone: The antigen is undetermined.

Whole-study findings and limits: It was confirmed in vitro that three of the CMV-associated chains were specific for CMV antigens. In a later analysis, first-cohort TCR clusters were found to tend to co-occur in the 120 validation repertoires.

What was sequenced was PBMCs. The clonotype comes from a woman aged 30 to 39 in good health and CMV-seronegative. The chain employs TRBV5-6 and TRBJ2-4; tentative D call: TRBD2 (5 bases). CDR3 region: CASSLVEEKNIQYF. The CDR3 DNA follows: TGTGCCAGCAGCTTGGTGGAGGAAAAAAACATTCAGTACTTC.